The T cell receptor beta chain under discussion was sequenced for a study of tumor and adjacent non-tumor tissue in lung cancer. This sample's RNA came from whole unsorted tissue. Distant lung tissue was collected more than 3 cm away from the tumor edge. TCRbeta libraries were built with three rounds of nested PCR, modified from ARM-PCR. Using its own MiXCR run on the multiplex PCR reads, TCRdb lists one record per CDR3 protein. Altogether more than 85,000 distinct CDR3 sequences are present, around three fifths being singletons, with the ten largest covering roughly 19%. CDR1 is DFQATT and CDR2 is SNEGSKA in the germline V gene (reference sequence). Germline trimming cut 5 bases from V and 1 base from J; bases unmatched to any gene: 5. The CDR3 totals 14 residues. This clonotype was counted at least ten times.

Input material: distant non-tumor lung tissue. The receptor's source is a man younger than 40 with non-small cell lung cancer. V is TRBV20-1 and J is TRBJ2-3, with 8 bases identical to TRBD2. The CDR3 sequence is CSAPAGGRTDTQYF. For the CDR3, the DNA is TGCAGTGCTCCCGCGGGGGGACGCACAGATACGCAGTATTTT.